These T cell receptor beta chains were read from a single sample in a study of blood T cell repertoires in COVID-19. Profiled with immunoSEQ multiplex PCR; TCRdb holds only in-frame clones, not every one. The sample contains some 150,000 clones, over 65% of which appear only once. The sequencing sample was made of peripheral blood. The receptors shown here come from a human donor in a cohort sampled during active COVID-19. Both conserved end residues are part of each CDR3. The D gene is left open where the match is weak. Clone sizes are given selectively: once, few, many, or a class where the clone is expanded.

V	size	J	D	CDR3	DNA
TRBV5-1	.	TRBJ1-4	.	CASSLQDYATNEKLFF	TGCGCCAGCAGCCTACAGGATTATGCAACTAATGAAAAACTGTTTTTT
TRBV9	.	TRBJ1-3	.	CASSVAAGVGTSGNTIYF	TGTGCCAGCAGCGTAGCGGCCGGAGTTGGGACATCTGGAAACACCATATATTTT
TRBV6-6	many	TRBJ2-7	TRBD1	CASRWTGSYEQYF	TGTGCCAGCAGGTGGACAGGGAGCTACGAGCAGTACTTC
TRBV6-2/TRBV6-3	.	TRBJ2-3	.	CASSYSRWDTQYF	TGTGCCAGCAGTTACTCCCGGTGGGATACGCAGTATTTT
TRBV10-2	.	TRBJ2-3	TRBD2	CASSESSFPAGGTDTQYF	TGCGCCAGCAGTGAGTCGTCGTTTCCAGCGGGAGGCACAGATACGCAGTATTTT
TRBV7-8	.	TRBJ2-2	.	CASSFGGLYTPPGELFF	TGTGCCAGCAGCTTCGGAGGTCTATACACACCACCCGGGGAGCTGTTTTTT
TRBV2	few	TRBJ1-6	.	CASNPTANNSPLHF	TGTGCCAGCAACCCGACAGCAAATAATTCACCCCTCCACTTT
TRBV3-1/TRBV3-2	once	TRBJ2-5	TRBD2	CASSGTSGAKETQYF	TGTGCCAGCAGCGGGACTAGCGGGGCCAAAGAGACCCAGTACTTC
TRBV5-4	few	TRBJ1-6	TRBD1	CASSLDRGYNSPLHF	TGTGCCAGCAGCTTGGACAGGGGCTATAATTCACCCCTCCACTTT
TRBV6-1	.	TRBJ2-1	.	CASSEIQGAYNEQFF	TGTGCCAGCAGTGAAATACAGGGCGCCTACAATGAGCAGTTCTTC
TRBV19	.	TRBJ1-3	.	CASSIVSAGLSGNTIYF	TGTGCCAGTAGTATAGTCTCCGCGGGGCTCTCTGGAAACACCATATATTTT
TRBV7-2	.	TRBJ2-1	.	CASSVAVFYNEQFF	TGTGCCAGCAGTGTAGCGGTCTTCTACAATGAGCAGTTCTTC
TRBV7-8	.	TRBJ2-1	.	CASSLAGDLGLEQFF	TGTGCCAGCAGCTTAGCGGGAGACCTCGGTTTGGAGCAGTTCTTC
TRBV7-3	.	TRBJ2-1	TRBD2	CASSPHGGGYNEQFF	TGTGCCAGCAGCCCCCACGGGGGGGGCTACAATGAGCAGTTCTTC
TRBV6-5	.	TRBJ2-5	TRBD2	CASSSGLAGSQETQYF	TGTGCCAGCAGTTCCGGACTAGCGGGGTCCCAAGAGACCCAGTACTTC
TRBV3-1/TRBV3-2	.	TRBJ2-3	TRBD1	CASSQMGTGAQWDTQYF	TGTGCCAGCAGCCAGATGGGGACAGGGGCCCAGTGGGATACGCAGTATTTT
TRBV11-3	once	TRBJ2-2	TRBD1	CASSLNQGAGELFF	TGTGCCAGCAGCTTAAACCAGGGGGCCGGGGAGCTGTTTTTT
TRBV11-3	.	TRBJ2-7	.	CASSAGTPGGEQYF	TGTGCCAGCAGCGCCGGGACACCCGGGGGGGAGCAGTACTTC
TRBV7-3	.	TRBJ2-1	TRBD2	CASSGLAGGGEQFF	TGTGCCAGCAGCGGACTAGCGGGAGGGGGTGAGCAGTTCTTC
TRBV5-1	.	TRBJ2-7	.	CASRKGQGSYEQYF	TGCGCCAGCAGGAAGGGGCAGGGATCCTACGAGCAGTACTTC
TRBV5-6	.	TRBJ2-3	TRBD2	CASSLTSGRDSGTDTQYF	TGTGCCAGCAGCTTGACTAGCGGGAGGGACTCCGGTACAGATACGCAGTATTTT
TRBV7-3	.	TRBJ1-2	.	CEVRGGYTF	TGTGAGGTGCGCGGGGGCTACACCTTC
TRBV6-1	.	TRBJ1-1	.	CASSEQGIRTEAFF	TGTGCCAGCAGTGAACAGGGGATCCGGACTGAAGCTTTCTTT
TRBV19	once	TRBJ1-2	.	CASSIGGEETF	TGTGCCAGTAGTATAGGCGGCGAGGAGACCTTC
TRBV27	.	TRBJ2-2	.	CASNPTGGHYAKTSGELFF	TGTGCCAGCAACCCGACTGGGGGACACTACGCGAAAACTTCCGGGGAGCTGTTTTTT
TRBV2	.	TRBJ1-2	TRBD1	CASGTANYGYTF	TGTGCCAGCGGGACAGCCAACTATGGCTACACCTTC